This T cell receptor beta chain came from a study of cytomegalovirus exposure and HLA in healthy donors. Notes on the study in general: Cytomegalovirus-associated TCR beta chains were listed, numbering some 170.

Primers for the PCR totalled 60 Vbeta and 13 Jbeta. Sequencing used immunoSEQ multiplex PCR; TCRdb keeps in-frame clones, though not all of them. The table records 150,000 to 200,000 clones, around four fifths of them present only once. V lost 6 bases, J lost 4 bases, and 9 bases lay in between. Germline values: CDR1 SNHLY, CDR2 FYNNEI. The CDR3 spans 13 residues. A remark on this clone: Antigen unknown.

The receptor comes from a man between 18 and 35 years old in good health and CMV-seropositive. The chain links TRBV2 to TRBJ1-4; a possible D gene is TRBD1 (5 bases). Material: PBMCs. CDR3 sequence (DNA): TGTGCCAGCAGACAGGCCGTTAATGAAAAACTGTTTTTT. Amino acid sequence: CASRQAVNEKLFF.